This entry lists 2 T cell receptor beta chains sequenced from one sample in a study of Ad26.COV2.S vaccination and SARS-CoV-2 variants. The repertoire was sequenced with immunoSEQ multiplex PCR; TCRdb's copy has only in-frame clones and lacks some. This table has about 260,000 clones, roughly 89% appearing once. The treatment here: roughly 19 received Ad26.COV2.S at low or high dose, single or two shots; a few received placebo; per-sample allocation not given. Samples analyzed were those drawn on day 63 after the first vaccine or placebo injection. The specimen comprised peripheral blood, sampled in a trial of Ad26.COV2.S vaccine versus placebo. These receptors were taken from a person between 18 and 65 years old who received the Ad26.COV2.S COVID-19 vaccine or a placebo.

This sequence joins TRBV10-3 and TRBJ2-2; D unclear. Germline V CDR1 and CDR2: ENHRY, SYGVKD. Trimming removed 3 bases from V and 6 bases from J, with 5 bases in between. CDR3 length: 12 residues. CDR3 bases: TGTGCCATCAGTGAACAGTCCGGGGAGCTGTTTTTT. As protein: CAISEQSGELFF.

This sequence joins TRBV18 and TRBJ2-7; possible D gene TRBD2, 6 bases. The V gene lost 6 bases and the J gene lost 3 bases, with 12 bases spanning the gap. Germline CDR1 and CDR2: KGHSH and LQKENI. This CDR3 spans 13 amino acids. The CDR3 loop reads CASSDLRDYEQYV. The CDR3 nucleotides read TGTGCCAGCTCCGACCTGCGGGACTACGAGCAGTACGTC.